Below, 30 T cell receptor beta chains from the same sample are listed, as sequenced in a study of cytomegalovirus exposure and HLA in healthy donors. Here immunoSEQ multiplex PCR was the method, and the copy in TCRdb shows in-frame clones only, minus some. Of about 140,000 clones listed, about 87% are singletons. Material: PBMCs. The receptors here all came from a man aged 18 to 29 in good health and CMV-seropositive.

The rearrangement joins TRBV6-1 to TRBJ1-1; maybe TRBD1 (5 bases). Germline V gives CDR1 MNHNS, CDR2 SASEGT. Deletions cut 6 bases from V and 8 bases from J, with 19 bases between. The CDR3 has 14 residues. The CDR3 region is CASRGDLGRVEAFF. CDR3 in DNA: TGTGCCAGCAGGGGGGACTTGGGGCGCGTAGAAGCTTTCTTT.

This rearrangement joins TRBV6-6 to TRBJ2-1, with D possibly TRBD2 on 5 matching bases. The V end was cut by 0 bases, the J end by 0 bases, with 6 bases between. The CDR3 spans 15 residues. Germline V gene lookup returns CDR1 MNHNY and CDR2 SVGAGI (reference sequence). The CDR3 protein is CASSYSRDSYNEQFF. The CDR3 DNA reads as TGTGCCAGCAGTTACTCTCGGGACTCCTACAATGAGCAGTTCTTC.

This clone was detected only a few times. The chain recombines TRBV7-9 with TRBJ2-2, with 7 nucleotides matching TRBD1. The CDR3 has 14 residues. CDR1 and CDR2 from the germline V gene are SEHNR and FQNEAQ (reference sequence). V gave up 5 bases and J gave up 5 bases; unmatched junction bases: 5. The CDR3 protein is CASSGTEGTGELFF. The CDR3 region has the DNA TGTGCCAGCAGCGGGACAGAGGGAACCGGGGAGCTGTTTTTT. Combining the CDR3 with reference TRBV7-9 and TRBJ2-2 gives the whole variable domain DTGVSQNPRHKITKRGQNVTFRCDPISEHNRLYWYRQTLGQGPEFLTYFQNEAQLEKSRLLSDRFSAERPKGSFSTLEIQRTEQGDSAMYLCASSGTEGTGELFFGEGSRLTVL.

The chain recombines TRBV18 with TRBJ2-7; D may be TRBD2 (6 bases). Germline V lookup: CDR1 KGHSH, CDR2 LQKENI. The V and J ends lost 8 bases and 0 bases respectively, with 8 bases between them. The CDR3 has 12 residues. The CDR3 nucleotides read TGTGCCAGCCGGGGGAGCTCCTACGAGCAGTACTTC. It encodes CASRGSSYEQYF.

The chain recombines TRBV18 with TRBJ2-1, with D possibly being TRBD1 (5 bases). The V end lost 6 bases, the J end lost 9 bases, and 18 bases lay between the germline ends. Germline V gives CDR1 KGHSH, CDR2 LQKENI. CDR3 length: 14 amino acids. The CDR3: CASSRRADTGEQFF. CDR3 DNA: TGTGCCAGCTCTCGCCGGGCGGACACTGGTGAGCAGTTCTTC.

V usage is TRBV28 and J usage is TRBJ1-2; TRBD1 is a possible D gene (6 bases). Germline CDR1 MDHEN, CDR2 SYDVKM. The CDR3 is made up of 12 amino acids. Trimming cost V 8 bases and J 8 bases, with 15 bases left between them. CDR3 in amino acids: CASLMSGVGYTF. In DNA form, the CDR3 reads TGTGCCAGCCTCATGTCAGGGGTAGGCTACACCTTC.

V and J are TRBV6-1 and TRBJ1-4; no definite D call. Germline V gives CDR1 MNHNS, CDR2 SASEGT. The CDR3 loop spans 13 amino acids. The germline V and J ends were trimmed by 1 base and 10 bases, with 10 bases remaining between them. DNA of the CDR3: TGTGCCAGCAGTGAAGTGGCGAGAGGAAAACTGTTTTTT. Translating gives CASSEVARGKLFF.

This sequence joins TRBV5-1 and TRBJ2-1; tentative D call: TRBD1 (6 bases). Germline V gene sequence: CDR1 SGHRS, CDR2 YFSETQ. This CDR3 comprises 15 residues. Trimming shortened V by 2 bases and J by 0 bases, and 9 bases separated the two germline ends. CDR3 in amino acids: CASSLQGTSYNEQFF. For the CDR3, the DNA is TGCGCCAGCAGCTTACAGGGAACCTCCTACAATGAGCAGTTCTTC.

The chain is built from TRBV7-8 and TRBJ1-5; 8 bases line up with TRBD1. After removal of 1 base from V and 3 bases from J, the junction contained 2 bases not matched to a gene. The germline V gene encodes CDR1 SGHVS and CDR2 FQNEAQ. This CDR3 region has 15 residues. CDR3 loop: CASSLGQGYNQPQHF. For the CDR3, the DNA is TGTGCCAGCAGCTTAGGACAGGGGTACAATCAGCCCCAGCATTTT.

V gene TRBV5-1 combines with J gene TRBJ2-5; TRBD1 might be the D (6 bases). V was clipped by 8 bases and J by 2 bases, with 16 bases between them. Germline lookup yields CDR1 SGHRS and CDR2 YFSETQ. This CDR3 contains 14 residues. DNA for the CDR3: TGCGCCAGTAGAACAGGGAAACTACAAGAGACCCAGTACTTC. The encoded protein is CASRTGKLQETQYF. Complete variable domain (other parts from reference TRBV5-1 and TRBJ2-5): KAGVTQTPRYLIKTRGQQVTLSCSPISGHRSVSWYQQTPGQGLQFLFEYFSETQRNKGNFPGRFSGRQFSNSRSEMNVSTLELGDSALYLCASRTGKLQETQYFGPGTRLLVL.

The J gene is TRBJ1-2, the V gene TRBV11-2; no definite D call. Trimming left V 4 bases short and J 2 bases short, with 14 bases between. This CDR3 comprises 15 residues. Per germline, CDR1 SGHAT and CDR2 FQNNGV. CDR3 in amino acids: CASSSLKRGNYGYTF. CDR3 DNA: TGTGCCAGCAGCTCGCTAAAGAGAGGCAACTATGGCTACACCTTC.

This clone was seen only once. This chain uses TRBV19 with TRBJ2-1, with 7 bases that match TRBD2. This CDR3 has 15 amino acids. V shed 7 bases, J shed 0 bases, and the junction held 6 bases outside the gene matches. CDR1 is LNHDA and CDR2 is SQIVND in the germline V gene (reference sequence). Here the CDR3 reads CASIPSGRSYNEQFF. The CDR3 nucleotides read TGTGCCAGTATCCCTAGCGGACGCTCCTACAATGAGCAGTTCTTC.

The V and J genes are TRBV9 and TRBJ2-2; 11 positions agree with TRBD2. The CDR3 runs to 16 residues. CDR1 and CDR2 from the germline V gene are SGDLS and YYNGEE. V gave up 2 bases and J gave up 3 bases; unmatched junction bases: 3. CDR3 amino acids: CASSVGTSGYTGELFF. The DNA for the CDR3 is TGTGCCAGCAGCGTGGGGACTAGCGGTTACACCGGGGAGCTGTTTTTT.

The table lists this clone with a few counts. The chain couples TRBV25-1 to TRBJ1-5, with TRBD1 matching 9 bases. The J segment lost 6 bases and the V segment lost 5 bases, leaving 5 bases of the junction unmatched. This CDR3 contains 14 residues. Germline assignment: CDR1 MGHDK and CDR2 SYGVNS. CDR3 in DNA: TGTGCCAGCAGTACGGGACAGGGAGGTCAGCCCCAGCATTTT. This gives the protein CASSTGQGGQPQHF.

V is TRBV7-9 and J is TRBJ1-1; D is possibly TRBD1 (6 bases). Trimming removed 3 bases from V and 2 bases from J, with 13 bases in between. The CDR3 extends over 15 amino acids. Germline lookup yields CDR1 SEHNR and CDR2 FQNEAQ (reference sequence). CDR3 DNA: TGTGCCAGCAGCTTGTCAGGGGTAGGAAACACTGAAGCTTTCTTT. Translating it yields CASSLSGVGNTEAFF.

This chain uses TRBV25-1 with TRBJ2-7, with TRBD1 identical over 7 bases. Germline-derived CDR1 and CDR2 are MGHDK and SYGVNS. With 1 base clipped from V and 2 bases from J, the junction kept 5 bases outside the gene matches. CDR3 length: 15 amino acids. CDR3 nucleotide sequence: TGTGCCAGCAGTGAATCGGGGACAGAAGCCTACGAGCAGTACTTC. Protein product: CASSESGTEAYEQYF.

The CDR3 loop reads CASSLRKEGTVQETQYF. CDR3 in DNA: TGTGCCAGCAGCTTGAGAAAGGAGGGGACAGTCCAAGAGACCCAGTACTTC. This chain joins TRBV13 and TRBJ2-5, with D possibly TRBD1 on 7 matching bases. Trimming stripped 3 bases from V and 1 base from J, with 18 bases between. This CDR3 region has 17 residues. Germline V gives CDR1 PRHDT, CDR2 FYEKMQ (reference sequence). The full variable domain, in which reference TRBV13 and TRBJ2-5 provide the parts outside the CDR3, is AAGVIQSPRHLIKEKRETATLKCYPIPRHDTVYWYQQGPGQDPQFLISFYEKMQSDKGSIPDRFSAQQFSDYHSELNMSSLELGDSALYFCASSLRKEGTVQETQYFGPGTRLLVL.

V gene TRBV28 combines with J gene TRBJ1-6; the D is unclear. Germline CDR1 is MDHEN and CDR2 is SYDVKM. The CDR3 loop spans 12 amino acids. Trimming pared 2 bases from V and 14 bases from J, leaving 10 bases between. In DNA, the CDR3 is TGTGCCAGCAGTTTAAGCGAAACGACCCTCCACTTT. Translated, it gives CASSLSETTLHF.

V and J are TRBV28 and TRBJ1-1; D not certain. The CDR3 covers 15 residues. Trimming shortened V by 4 bases and J by 6 bases, and 18 bases separated the two germline ends. CDR1 and CDR2 from the germline V gene are MDHEN and SYDVKM. The CDR3 DNA reads TGTGCCAGCAGTTCCCGCCCCCCCCGGGTGGCTGAAGCTTTCTTT. It yields the protein CASSSRPPRVAEAFF.

The chain employs TRBV30 and TRBJ1-2; the match to TRBD1 covers 9 bases. Losses at the gene ends were 2 bases for V and 2 bases for J; bases not matched to a gene: 3. This CDR3 spans 14 amino acids. Germline CDR1 reads GTSNPN; CDR2 reads SVGIG (reference sequence). CDR3 nucleotide sequence: TGTGCCTGGAGTCCGGGGACAGGGAACTATGGCTACACCTTC. It translates to CAWSPGTGNYGYTF.

This chain uses TRBV19 with TRBJ1-5; D is possibly TRBD1 (5 bases). Germline assignment: CDR1 LNHDA and CDR2 SQIVND (reference sequence). The V and J ends lost 9 bases and 3 bases respectively, with 12 bases between them. CDR3 size: 13 residues. In nucleotides, the CDR3 is TGTGCCAGCAGGGAGGGGATCAATCAGCCCCAGCATTTT. Translating it yields CASREGINQPQHF. Full variable domain (outside the CDR3, taken from reference TRBV19 and TRBJ1-5): DGGITQSPKYLFRKEGQNVTLSCEQNLNHDAMYWYRQDPGQGLRLIYYSQIVNDFQKGDIAEGYSVSREKKESFPLTVTSAQKNPTAFYLCASREGINQPQHFGDGTRLSIL.

V gene TRBV6-1 combines with J gene TRBJ1-2, with unresolved D. V was shortened by 6 bases and J by 3 bases, with 2 bases between the two germline ends. The V gene's germline CDR1 is MNHNS and CDR2 SASEGT. This CDR3 spans 10 amino acids. CDR3 loop: CASSYYGYTF. For the CDR3, the DNA is TGTGCCAGCAGCTACTATGGCTACACCTTC.

The CDR3 here is CTSSQDRRESTQYF. The CDR3 DNA reads TGCACCAGCAGCCAAGATAGGCGGGAGTCGACCCAGTACTTC. This chain links TRBV1 with TRBJ2-5; TRBD2, the D gene given by the table, was not confirmed from the DNA. TRBV1 is designated a pseudogene. This CDR3 region has 14 residues.

The chain uses TRBV27 and TRBJ1-2; D is possibly TRBD1 (6 bases). The length of the CDR3 is 15 residues. The germline CDR1 and CDR2 sequences are MNHEY and SMNVEV (reference sequence). V was trimmed by 4 bases and J by 1 base, leaving 13 bases between them. The CDR3 sequence: CASSSRGDLNYGYTF. DNA for the CDR3: TGTGCCAGCAGTTCCAGGGGAGATCTTAACTATGGCTACACCTTC.

The chain has TRBV19 and TRBJ1-2, with 8 bases fitting TRBD1. The CDR3 is 14 amino acids. The V gene end was trimmed by 6 bases and the J gene end by 2 bases; junction bases not matched to a gene: 5. Germline assignment: CDR1 LNHDA and CDR2 SQIVND (reference sequence). The CDR3 DNA is TGTGCCAGTAGATCAGGGGGCATCAACTATGGCTACACCTTC. Protein product: CASRSGGINYGYTF.

The chain is built from TRBV19 and TRBJ2-2; D is unclear. V gave up 6 bases and J gave up 1 base, with 18 bases separating them. The length of the CDR3 is 17 residues. Germline CDR1 and CDR2: LNHDA and SQIVND (reference sequence). The CDR3, as DNA: TGTGCCAGTAGGCGCCGGAGCCTCGGAGAGAACACCGGGGAGCTGTTTTTT. This gives the protein CASRRRSLGENTGELFF.

V usage is TRBV27 and J usage is TRBJ1-2, with D possibly TRBD1 on 5 matching bases. Germline V CDR1 and CDR2: MNHEY, SMNVEV (reference sequence). The V and J ends lost 4 bases and 4 bases respectively, with 16 bases between them. The CDR3 loop spans 15 amino acids. The CDR3 bases are TGTGCCAGCAGTTACTCTGTGGGGGGTCTCTATGGCTACACCTTC. Protein product: CASSYSVGGLYGYTF.

The V call is TRBV28, the J call TRBJ1-4; D might be TRBD1 (5 bases). Germline-derived CDR1 and CDR2 are MDHEN and SYDVKM. The V end lost 6 bases, the J end lost 8 bases, and 22 bases lay between the germline ends. The CDR3 is 16 amino acids. The CDR3 region has the DNA TGTGCCAGCAGCTCCTTTGATGGGGGGAGAAAAGAAAAACTGTTTTTT. Translation gives CASSSFDGGRKEKLFF.

The J gene is TRBJ1-2, the V gene TRBV27; D gene unclear. V lost 3 bases and J 3 bases, leaving 8 bases between the germline ends. The CDR3 has 13 residues. From germline, CDR1 is MNHEY and CDR2 SMNVEV (reference sequence). CDR3 sequence (DNA): TGTGCCAGCAGTTTGGCGGAAGACTATGGCTACACCTTC. Translated, it gives CASSLAEDYGYTF.

DNA of the CDR3: TGTGCCAGCAGGCGACAGGGAACAGGTTCACCCCTCCACTTT. Amino acids: CASRRQGTGSPLHF. The J gene is TRBJ1-6, the V gene TRBV6-5; 7 bases match TRBD1. In germline, CDR1 is MNHEY, CDR2 SVGAGI. The CDR3 has 14 residues. Trimming cost V 6 bases and J 9 bases; bases outside gene matches: 8.